This T cell receptor beta chain was captured in a study of PD-L1 blockade in urothelial cancer (TCRdb year 2017). Concerning the study at large: Every patient began therapy at some point between 2013 and 2015 and was given atezolizumab 1,200 mg intravenously every 3 weeks. Blood samples were analyzed at 3 weeks after treatment start (second dose) and at 6 weeks after treatment start. Blood samples gave median yields of around 150,000 T cells and tens of thousands of unique TCRs, along with a median clonality of about 0.084. The study was an exploratory multi-omic analysis of somatic, immune and clinical correlates of response to PD-L1 blockade with atezolizumab in urothelial cancer. About nine tenths of the roughly 29 patients were males with bladder-origin urothelial cancer, and about 65% of the roughly 30 reported a prior smoking history. Durable clinical benefit was achieved by nine patients and was not achieved by 20 patients. Pretreatment tumor samples, along with matched peripheral blood serially collected before and after atezolizumab treatment, were subjected to TCR sequencing. Patients had an ECOG performance status of 0 or 1 and had received between 0 and 3 prior chemotherapy regimens. Around 30 patients had pretreatment blood TCR-seq, about 25 had at least one posttreatment blood collection, and about 25 had tumor TCR-seq. Durable clinical benefit meant progression-free survival longer than 6 months, and TCR features were also tested against progression-free and overall survival. In the same patients, whole exome sequencing and RNA sequencing of pretreatment tumors were performed in addition to TCR sequencing.

This clone was counted a single time. It has no known antigen specificity. No base quality values were provided; no much bigger clone lies one nucleotide off. To estimate absolute template abundance from read counts, synthetic TCR analog templates were spiked into each PCR. The immunoSEQ assay used bias-controlled V and J gene primers to amplify TCRbeta CDR3 regions from genomic DNA. Rearranged TCRbeta segments were sequenced at approximately 20X coverage. Per the authors' processing: Clustering was used to correct sequencing errors, and CDR3s were annotated against IMGT to assign V, D and J genes. Out-of-frame and stop-codon sequences were excluded, and only productive TCRbeta rearrangements were used in downstream analyses. Clonality was calculated as one minus the Shannon entropy normalized by the log of the number of unique productive sequences. Fisher's exact test with Benjamini-Hochberg correction, at a threshold of adjusted p below 0.01, was used to find clones that differed between time points or between blood and tumor. TCRdb obtained this table from immuneACCESS and retained in-frame rearrangements with V and J assigned. These tables miss some clones; where compared with another copy, unresolved V genes account for less than half of the shortfall, and the remainder is unexplained. That table gives V, J and clone size, and the DNA gave D and trimming. This sample lists some 60,000 clones; approximately 86% were detected once. The top ten clonotypes cover under 3.5% of the sample.

The cohort comprised more than 25 patients with locally advanced or metastatic urothelial carcinoma treated at Memorial Sloan Kettering on a trial protocol. Peripheral blood mononuclear cells were collected pretreatment and during treatment, at between 1 and 8 total time points per patient. The Qiagen DNeasy Blood extraction kit was used to purify genomic DNA from total PBMCs and tumor samples. PBMCs were collected pretreatment and during treatment, and were isolated and stored as previously described. Study-level results and caveats: Because of the small sample size (n ≈ 28) and the many exploratory analyses performed, the results are intended to be regarded as hypothesis-generating. A pretreatment peripheral blood TCR clonality below the median was linked to improved progression-free and overall survival. Greater expansion of tumor-associated TCR clones in peripheral blood 3 weeks after the start of treatment was observed in patients with durable benefit (n of about 24, p = 0.022).

Taken from the germline V gene, the CDR1 and CDR2 loops are MDHEN and SYDVKM. From cysteine to phenylalanine, the CDR3 is 15 amino acids long. Just the 45-base CDR3 DNA is kept, in frame starting at base 1. Trimming at the junction amounts to 4 bases on V and 4 bases on J, and the germline ends lie 16 bases apart. This TCR came from a man between 45 and 60 years old with urothelial cancer. The sequenced sample was PBMCs, obtained around atezolizumab (anti-PD-L1) treatment. The chain links TRBV28 with TRBJ1-2; the best D guess is TRBD1, with 6 bases matching. The nucleotide sequence is TGTGCCAGCAGTTCCCCTCAGGGGACGGGCTATGGCTACACCTTC. It is translated as CASSSPQGTGYGYTF.